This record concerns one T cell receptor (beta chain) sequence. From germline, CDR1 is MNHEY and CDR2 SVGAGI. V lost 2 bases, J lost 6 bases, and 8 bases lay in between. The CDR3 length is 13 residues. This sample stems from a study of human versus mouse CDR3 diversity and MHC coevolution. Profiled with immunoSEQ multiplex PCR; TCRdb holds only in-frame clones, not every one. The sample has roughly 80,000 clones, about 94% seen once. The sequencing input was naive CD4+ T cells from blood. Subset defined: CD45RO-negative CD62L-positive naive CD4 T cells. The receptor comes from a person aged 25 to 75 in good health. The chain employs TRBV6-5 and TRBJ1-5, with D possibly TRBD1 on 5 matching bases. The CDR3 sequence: CASSYNQGQPQHF. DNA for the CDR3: TGTGCCAGCAGTTACAACCAGGGTCAGCCCCAGCATTTT.